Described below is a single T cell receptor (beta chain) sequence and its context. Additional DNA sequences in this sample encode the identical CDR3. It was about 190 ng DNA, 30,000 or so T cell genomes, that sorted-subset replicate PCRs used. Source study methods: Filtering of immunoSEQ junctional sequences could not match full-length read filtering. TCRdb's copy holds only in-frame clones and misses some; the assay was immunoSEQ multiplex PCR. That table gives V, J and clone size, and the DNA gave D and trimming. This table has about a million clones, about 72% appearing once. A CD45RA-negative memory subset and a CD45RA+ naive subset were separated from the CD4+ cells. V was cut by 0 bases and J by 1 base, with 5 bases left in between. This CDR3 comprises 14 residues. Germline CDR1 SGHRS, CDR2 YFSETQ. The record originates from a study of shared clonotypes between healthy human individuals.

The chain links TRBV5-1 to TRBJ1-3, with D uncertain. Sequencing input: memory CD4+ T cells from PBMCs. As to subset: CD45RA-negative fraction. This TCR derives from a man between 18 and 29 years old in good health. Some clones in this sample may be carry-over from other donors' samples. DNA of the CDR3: TGCGCCAGCAGCTTGGCGGGTTCTGGAAACACCATATATTTT. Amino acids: CASSLAGSGNTIYF. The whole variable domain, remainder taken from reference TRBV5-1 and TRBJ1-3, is KAGVTQTPRYLIKTRGQQVTLSCSPISGHRSVSWYQQTPGQGLQFLFEYFSETQRNKGNFPGRFSGRQFSNSRSEMNVSTLELGDSALYLCASSLAGSGNTIYFGEGSWLTVV.